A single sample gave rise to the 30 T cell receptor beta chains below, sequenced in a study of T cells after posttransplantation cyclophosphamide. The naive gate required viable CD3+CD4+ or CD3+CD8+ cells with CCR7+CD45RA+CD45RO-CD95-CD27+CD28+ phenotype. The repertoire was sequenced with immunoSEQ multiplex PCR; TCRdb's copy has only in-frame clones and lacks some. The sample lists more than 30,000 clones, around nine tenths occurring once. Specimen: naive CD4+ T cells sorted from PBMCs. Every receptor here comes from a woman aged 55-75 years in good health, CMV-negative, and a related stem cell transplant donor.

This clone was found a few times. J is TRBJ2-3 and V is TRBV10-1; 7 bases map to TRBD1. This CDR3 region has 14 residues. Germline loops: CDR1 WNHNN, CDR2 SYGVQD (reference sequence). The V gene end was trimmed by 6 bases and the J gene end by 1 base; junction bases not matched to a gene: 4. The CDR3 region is CASRPGQGTDTQYF. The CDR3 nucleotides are TGCGCCAGCAGACCCGGACAGGGCACAGATACGCAGTATTTT.

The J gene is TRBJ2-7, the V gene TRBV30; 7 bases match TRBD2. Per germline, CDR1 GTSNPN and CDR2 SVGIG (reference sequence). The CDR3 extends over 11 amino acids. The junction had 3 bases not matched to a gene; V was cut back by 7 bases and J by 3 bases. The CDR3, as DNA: TGTGCCTCCTCGGGGGGCTACGAGCAGTACTTC. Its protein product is CASSGGYEQYF.

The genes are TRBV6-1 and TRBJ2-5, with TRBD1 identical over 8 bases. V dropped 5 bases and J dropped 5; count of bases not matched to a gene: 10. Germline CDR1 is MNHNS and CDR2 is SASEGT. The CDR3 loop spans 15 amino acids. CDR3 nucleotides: TGTGCCAGCAGTCTTCGACAGGGGAATTCGGAGACCCAGTACTTC. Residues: CASSLRQGNSETQYF.

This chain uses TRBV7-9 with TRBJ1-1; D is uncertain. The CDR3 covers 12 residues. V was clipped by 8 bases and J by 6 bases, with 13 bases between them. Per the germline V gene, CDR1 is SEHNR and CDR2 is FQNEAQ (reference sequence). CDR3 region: CASLSYQAEAFF. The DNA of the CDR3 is TGTGCCAGCTTATCTTACCAGGCTGAAGCTTTCTTT.

CDR3 nucleotides: TGTGCCAGCAGTTTATGGCGGGACAGTAGCAATCAGCCCCAGCATTTT. Translating gives CASSLWRDSSNQPQHF. The chain joins TRBV28 to TRBJ1-5; TRBD1 matches at 7 bases. The trim removed 0 bases at V and 0 bases at J, leaving 2 bases unmatched. The CDR3 totals 16 residues. Germline V CDR1 and CDR2: MDHEN, SYDVKM.

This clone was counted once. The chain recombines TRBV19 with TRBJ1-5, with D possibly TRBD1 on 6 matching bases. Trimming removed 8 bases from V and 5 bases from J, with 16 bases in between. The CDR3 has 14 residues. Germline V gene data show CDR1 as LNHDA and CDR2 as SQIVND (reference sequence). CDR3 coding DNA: TGTGCCAGTGGGGGACGGGGGGCCTATCAGCCCCAGCATTTT. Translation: CASGGRGAYQPQHF.

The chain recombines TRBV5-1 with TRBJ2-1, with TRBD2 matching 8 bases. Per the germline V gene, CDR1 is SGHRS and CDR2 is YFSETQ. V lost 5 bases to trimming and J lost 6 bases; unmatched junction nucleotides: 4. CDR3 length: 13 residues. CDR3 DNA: TGCGCCAGCAGTACTAGCGGCTTCAATGAGCAGTTCTTC. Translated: CASSTSGFNEQFF.

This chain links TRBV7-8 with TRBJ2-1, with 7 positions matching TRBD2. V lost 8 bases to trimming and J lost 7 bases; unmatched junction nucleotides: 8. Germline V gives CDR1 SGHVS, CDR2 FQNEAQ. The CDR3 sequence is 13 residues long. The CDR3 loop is CASGYQLANEQFF. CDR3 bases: TGTGCCAGCGGCTACCAACTAGCGAATGAGCAGTTCTTC.

CDR3 sequence: CASSEWRESHEQYF. The CDR3 DNA follows: TGCGCCAGCAGTGAGTGGCGGGAATCCCACGAGCAGTACTTC. This chain links TRBV10-2 with TRBJ2-5; possible D gene TRBD2, 6 bases. The J call may be mistaken, given a closer DNA end match to TRBJ2-7. Looked up from germline, CDR1 is WSHSY and CDR2 is SAAADI. The CDR3 runs 14 residues.

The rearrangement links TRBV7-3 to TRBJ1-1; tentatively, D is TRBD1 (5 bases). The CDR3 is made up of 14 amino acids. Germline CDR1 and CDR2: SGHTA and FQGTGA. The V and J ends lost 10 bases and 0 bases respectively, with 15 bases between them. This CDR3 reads CATSGGPMNTEAFF. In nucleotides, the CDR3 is TGTGCCACTTCCGGGGGACCGATGAACACTGAAGCTTTCTTT.

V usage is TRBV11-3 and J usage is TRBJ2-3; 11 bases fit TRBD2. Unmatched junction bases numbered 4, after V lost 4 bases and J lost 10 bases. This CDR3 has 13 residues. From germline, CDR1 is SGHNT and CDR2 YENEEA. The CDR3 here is CASSSLAGGSQYF. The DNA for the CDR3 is TGTGCCAGCAGCTCCTTAGCGGGGGGGTCGCAGTATTTT.

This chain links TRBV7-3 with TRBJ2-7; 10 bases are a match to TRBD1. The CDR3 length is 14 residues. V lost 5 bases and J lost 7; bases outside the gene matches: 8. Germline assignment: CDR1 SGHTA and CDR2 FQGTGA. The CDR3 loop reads CASSTGQGVAEQYF. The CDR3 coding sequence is TGTGCCAGCAGCACAGGACAGGGGGTCGCGGAGCAGTACTTC.

The CDR3 nucleotides read TGTGCCAGCAGCTACGTCGGGACTAGCGGGGGGAGGAGCAATGAGCAGTTCTTC. It is translated as CASSYVGTSGGRSNEQFF. The rearrangement joins TRBV7-2 to TRBJ2-1; 15 bases agree with TRBD2. CDR3 length: 18 amino acids. The V gene end was trimmed by 4 bases and the J gene end by 6 bases; junction bases not matched to a gene: 10. Germline CDR1 SGHTA, CDR2 FQGNSA.

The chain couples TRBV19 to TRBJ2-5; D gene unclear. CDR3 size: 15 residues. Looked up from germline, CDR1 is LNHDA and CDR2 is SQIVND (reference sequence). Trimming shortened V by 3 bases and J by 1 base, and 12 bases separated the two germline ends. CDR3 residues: CASSMNPGTQETQYF. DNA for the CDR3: TGTGCCAGTAGTATGAACCCAGGCACCCAAGAGACCCAGTACTTC.

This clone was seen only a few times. Here the CDR3 DNA reads TGTGCCAGCAGTCTATTCCGACAGAACACCGGGGAGCTGTTTTTT. It yields the protein CASSLFRQNTGELFF. J is TRBJ2-2 and V is TRBV28; no clear D. V was clipped by 5 bases and J by 1 base, with 11 bases between them. This CDR3 is 15 amino acids long. The germline V gene has CDR1 MDHEN and CDR2 SYDVKM.

The CDR3 nucleotides are TGTGCCAGCAGTTTGCTCTTTACTAGCGGGGGGGAAAGGGAGCAGTTCTTC. As protein: CASSLLFTSGGEREQFF. J is TRBJ2-1 and V is TRBV27; TRBD2 aligns across 13 bases. Trimming cost V 3 bases and J 10 bases; bases outside gene matches: 12. The CDR3 length is 17 residues. From germline, CDR1 is MNHEY and CDR2 SMNVEV (reference sequence).

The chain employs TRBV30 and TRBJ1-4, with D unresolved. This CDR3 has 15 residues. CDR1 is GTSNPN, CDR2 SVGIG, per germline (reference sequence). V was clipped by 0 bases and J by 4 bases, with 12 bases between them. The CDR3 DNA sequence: TGTGCCTGGAGTGTACGGGGAAGCCTTAATGAAAAACTGTTTTTT. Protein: CAWSVRGSLNEKLFF.

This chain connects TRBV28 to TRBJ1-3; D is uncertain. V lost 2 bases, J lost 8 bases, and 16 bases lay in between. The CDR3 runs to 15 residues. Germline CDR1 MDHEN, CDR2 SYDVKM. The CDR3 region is CASSLKSAADYTIYF. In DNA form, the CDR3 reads TGTGCCAGCAGTTTAAAGTCTGCCGCTGACTACACCATATATTTT. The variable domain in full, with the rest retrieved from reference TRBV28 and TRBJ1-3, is DVKVTQSSRYLVKRTGEKVFLECVQDMDHENMFWYRQDPGLGLRLIYFSYDVKMKEKGDIPEGYSVSREKKERFSLILESASTNQTSMYLCASSLKSAADYTIYFGEGSWLTVV.

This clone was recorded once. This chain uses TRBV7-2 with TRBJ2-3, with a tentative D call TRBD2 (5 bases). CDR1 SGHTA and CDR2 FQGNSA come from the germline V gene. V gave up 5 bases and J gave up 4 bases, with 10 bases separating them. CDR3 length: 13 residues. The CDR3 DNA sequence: TGTGCCAGCAGCCTAAAGAGGGCAGATACGCAGTATTTT. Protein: CASSLKRADTQYF.

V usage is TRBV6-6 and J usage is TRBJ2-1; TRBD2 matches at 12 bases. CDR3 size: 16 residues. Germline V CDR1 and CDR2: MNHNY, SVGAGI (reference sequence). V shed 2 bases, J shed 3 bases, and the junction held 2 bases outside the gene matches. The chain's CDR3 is CASSYLAGGNYNEQFF. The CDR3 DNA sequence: TGTGCCAGCAGTTACCTAGCGGGGGGGAACTACAATGAGCAGTTCTTC.

CDR3 sequence: CASSFAGGAVTEAFF. In nucleotides, the CDR3 is TGTGCCAGCAGCTTTGCAGGGGGCGCGGTCACTGAAGCTTTCTTT. J is TRBJ1-1 and V is TRBV5-6; TRBD1 aligns across 8 bases. The CDR3 totals 15 residues. CDR1 is SGHDT, CDR2 YYEEEE, per germline. J was trimmed by 4 bases and V by 2 bases; bases with no gene match: 7.

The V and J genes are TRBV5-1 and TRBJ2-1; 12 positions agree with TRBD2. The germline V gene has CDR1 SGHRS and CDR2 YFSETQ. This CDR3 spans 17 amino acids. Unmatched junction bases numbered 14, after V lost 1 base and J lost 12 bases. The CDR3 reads CASSLRLAGGATRGQFF. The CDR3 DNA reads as TGCGCCAGCAGCTTGAGGCTAGCGGGAGGGGCCACGAGGGGGCAGTTCTTC.

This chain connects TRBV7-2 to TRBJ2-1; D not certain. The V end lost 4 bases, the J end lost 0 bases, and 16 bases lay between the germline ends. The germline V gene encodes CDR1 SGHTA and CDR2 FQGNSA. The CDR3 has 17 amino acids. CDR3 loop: CASSSRLAPSSYNEQFF. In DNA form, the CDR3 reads TGTGCCAGCAGCTCCCGACTGGCCCCGAGCTCCTACAATGAGCAGTTCTTC.

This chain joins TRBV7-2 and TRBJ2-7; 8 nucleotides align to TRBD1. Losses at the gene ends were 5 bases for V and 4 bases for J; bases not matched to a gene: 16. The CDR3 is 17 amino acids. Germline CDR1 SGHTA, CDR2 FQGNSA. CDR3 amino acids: CASSGGSTGGLRYEQYF. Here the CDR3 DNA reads TGTGCCAGCAGCGGCGGATCCACAGGGGGGCTCCGGTACGAGCAGTACTTC.

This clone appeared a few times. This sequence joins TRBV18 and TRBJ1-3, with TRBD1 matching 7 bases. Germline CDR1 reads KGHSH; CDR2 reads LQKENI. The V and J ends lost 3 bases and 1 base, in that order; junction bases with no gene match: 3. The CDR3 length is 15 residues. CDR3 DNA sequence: TGTGCCAGCTCACCCGAGACAGGGTCTGGAAACACCATATATTTT. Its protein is CASSPETGSGNTIYF. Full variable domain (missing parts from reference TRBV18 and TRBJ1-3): NAGVMQNPRHLVRRRGQEARLRCSPMKGHSHVYWYRQLPEEGLKFMVYLQKENIIDESGMPKERFSAEFPKEGPSILRIQQVVRGDSAAYFCASSPETGSGNTIYFGEGSWLTVV.

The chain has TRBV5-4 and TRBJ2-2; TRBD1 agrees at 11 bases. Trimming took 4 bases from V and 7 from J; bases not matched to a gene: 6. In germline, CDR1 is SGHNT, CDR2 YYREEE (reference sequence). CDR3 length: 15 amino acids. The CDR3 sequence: CASSPGQGAGGELFF. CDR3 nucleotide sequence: TGTGCCAGCAGCCCTGGACAGGGGGCTGGCGGGGAGCTGTTTTTT. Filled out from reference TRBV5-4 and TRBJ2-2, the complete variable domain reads ETGVTQSPTHLIKTRGQQVTLRCSSQSGHNTVSWYQQALGQGPQFIFQYYREEENGRGNFPPRFSGLQFPNYSSELNVNALELDDSALYLCASSPGQGAGGELFFGEGSRLTVL.

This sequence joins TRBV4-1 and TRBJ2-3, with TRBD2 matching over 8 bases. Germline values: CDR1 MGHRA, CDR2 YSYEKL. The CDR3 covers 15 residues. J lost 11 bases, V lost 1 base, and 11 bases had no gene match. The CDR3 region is CASSQGTGGAREQYF. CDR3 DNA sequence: TGCGCCAGCAGCCAAGGGACCGGGGGGGCCAGGGAGCAGTATTTT.

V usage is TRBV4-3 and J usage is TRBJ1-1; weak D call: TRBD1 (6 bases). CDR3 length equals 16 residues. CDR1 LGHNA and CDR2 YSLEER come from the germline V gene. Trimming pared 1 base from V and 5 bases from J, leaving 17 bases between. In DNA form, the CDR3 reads TGCGCCAGCAGCCAAGGACGGCCTGACCAGGGGACTGAAGCTTTCTTT. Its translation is CASSQGRPDQGTEAFF.

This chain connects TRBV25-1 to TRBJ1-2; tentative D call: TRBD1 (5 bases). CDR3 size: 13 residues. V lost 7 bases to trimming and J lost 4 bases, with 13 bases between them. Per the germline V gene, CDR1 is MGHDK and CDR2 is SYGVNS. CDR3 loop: CASTPAGFYGYTF. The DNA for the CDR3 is TGTGCCAGCACCCCCGCAGGGTTCTATGGCTACACCTTC.

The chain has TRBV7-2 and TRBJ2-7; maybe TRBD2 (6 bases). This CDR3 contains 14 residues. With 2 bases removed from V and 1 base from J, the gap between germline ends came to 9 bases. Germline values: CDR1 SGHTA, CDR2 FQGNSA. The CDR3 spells CASSLNSGSYEQYF. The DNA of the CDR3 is TGTGCCAGCAGCTTAAACAGCGGGTCCTACGAGCAGTACTTC.